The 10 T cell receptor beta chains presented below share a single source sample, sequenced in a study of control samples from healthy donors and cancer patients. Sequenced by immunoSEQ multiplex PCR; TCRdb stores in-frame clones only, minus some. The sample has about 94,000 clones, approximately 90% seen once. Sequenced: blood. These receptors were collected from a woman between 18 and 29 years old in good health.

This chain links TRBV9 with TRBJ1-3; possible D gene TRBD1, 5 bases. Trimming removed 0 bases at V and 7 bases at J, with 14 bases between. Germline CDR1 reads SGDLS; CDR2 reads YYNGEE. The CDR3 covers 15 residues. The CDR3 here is CASSVEAGGFNTIYF. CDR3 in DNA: TGTGCCAGCAGCGTAGAAGCCGGGGGGTTCAACACCATATATTTT.

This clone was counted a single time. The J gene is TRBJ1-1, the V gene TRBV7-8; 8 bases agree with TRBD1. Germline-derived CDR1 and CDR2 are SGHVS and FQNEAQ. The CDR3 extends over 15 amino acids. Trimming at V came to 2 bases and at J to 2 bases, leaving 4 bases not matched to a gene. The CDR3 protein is CASSLSGQGNTEAFF. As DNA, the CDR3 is TGTGCCAGCAGCTTATCCGGACAGGGCAACACTGAAGCTTTCTTT.

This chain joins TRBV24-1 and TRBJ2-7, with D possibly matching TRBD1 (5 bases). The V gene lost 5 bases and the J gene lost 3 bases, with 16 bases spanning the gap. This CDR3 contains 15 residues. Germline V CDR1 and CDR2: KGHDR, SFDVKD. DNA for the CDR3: TGTGCCACCAGTGGTCCTGCGACAGTCCTCTACGAGCAGTACTTC. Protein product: CATSGPATVLYEQYF.

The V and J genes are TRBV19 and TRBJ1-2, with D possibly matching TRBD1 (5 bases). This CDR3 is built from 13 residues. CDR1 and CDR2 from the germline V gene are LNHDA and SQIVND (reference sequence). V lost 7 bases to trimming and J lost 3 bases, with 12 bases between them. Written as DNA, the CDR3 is TGTGCCAGTACAGGGTCGAATGACTATGGCTACACCTTC. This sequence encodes CASTGSNDYGYTF.

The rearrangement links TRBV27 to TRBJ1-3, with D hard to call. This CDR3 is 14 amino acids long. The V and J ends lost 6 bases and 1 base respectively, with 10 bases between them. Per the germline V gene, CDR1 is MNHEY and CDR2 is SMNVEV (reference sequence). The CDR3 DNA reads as TGTGCCAGCAGCTTCCGAGAGTCTGGAAACACCATATATTTT. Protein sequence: CASSFRESGNTIYF.

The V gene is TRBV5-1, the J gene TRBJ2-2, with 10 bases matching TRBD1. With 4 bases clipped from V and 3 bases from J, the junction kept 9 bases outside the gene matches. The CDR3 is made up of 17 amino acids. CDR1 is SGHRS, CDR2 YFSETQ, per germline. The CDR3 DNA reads TGCGCCAGCAGCCACTATAGGACAGGGGGAGACACCGGGGAGCTGTTTTTT. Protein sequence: CASSHYRTGGDTGELFF.

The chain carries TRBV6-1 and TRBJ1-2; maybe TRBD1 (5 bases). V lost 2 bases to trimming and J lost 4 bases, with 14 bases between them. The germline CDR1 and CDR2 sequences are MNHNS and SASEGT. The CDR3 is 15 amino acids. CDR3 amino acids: CASSETSRAFYGYTF. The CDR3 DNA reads TGTGCCAGCAGTGAAACATCCAGGGCTTTCTATGGCTACACCTTC.

The CDR3 sequence: CASSPSRRSYEQYF. CDR3 nucleotide sequence: TGTGCCAGCAGCCCCAGTAGGAGGTCCTACGAGCAGTACTTC. The chain joins TRBV11-3 to TRBJ2-7; D perhaps matches TRBD2 (5 bases). V gave up 5 bases and J gave up 1 base, with 12 bases separating them. Germline V gives CDR1 SGHNT, CDR2 YENEEA. The CDR3 length is 14 residues. The entire variable domain, with the rest obtained from reference TRBV11-3 and TRBJ2-7, is as follows: EAGVVQSPRYKIIEKKQPVAFWCNPISGHNTLYWYLQNLGQGPELLIRYENEEAVDDSQLPKDRFSAERLKGVDSTLKIQPAELGDSAVYLCASSPSRRSYEQYFGPGTRLTVT.

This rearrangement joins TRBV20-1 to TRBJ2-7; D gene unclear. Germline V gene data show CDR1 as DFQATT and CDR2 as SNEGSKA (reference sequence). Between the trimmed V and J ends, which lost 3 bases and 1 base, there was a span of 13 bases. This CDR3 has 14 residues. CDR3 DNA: TGCAGTGCTAGTCTTATCGATAGATCCTACGAGCAGTACTTC. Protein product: CSASLIDRSYEQYF.

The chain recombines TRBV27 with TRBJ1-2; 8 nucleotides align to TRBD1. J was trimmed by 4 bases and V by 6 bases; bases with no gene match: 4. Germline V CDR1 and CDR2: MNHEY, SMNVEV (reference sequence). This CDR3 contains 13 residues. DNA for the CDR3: TGTGCCAGCAGCCCGACAGGGGTCTATGGCTACACCTTC. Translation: CASSPTGVYGYTF.